This T cell receptor (beta chain) is from a study of CD8+ T cells in alopecia areata (dated by TCRdb to about 2018). Describing the broader study: Treated patients were enrolled in an open-label pilot trial of oral tofacitinib, 5 to 10 mg twice daily, for moderate-to-severe alopecia areata. Tofacitinib was given for 6 to 18 months, followed by 6 months of follow-up off drug to assess delayed response and recurrence. In both human patients and the C3H/HeJ mouse model, the study applied high-throughput TCRbeta sequencing to look at T cell clonal expansion in alopecia areata. In humans, TCRbeta sequencing was performed on scalp tissue and on sorted CD4+ and CD8+ peripheral blood T cells from healthy controls and from patients with patchy or totalis/universalis alopecia areata. Tofacitinib-treated patients had biopsies at baseline and at 4 and 24 weeks of treatment, with a later scalp biopsy in several patients. Scalp clonality was compared among normal scalp (n=4), patchy alopecia areata scalp (n=8), and alopecia totalis/universalis scalp (n=8). RNA was extracted with the PAXgene miRNA kit for fixed scalp, the miRNeasy kit for PBMCs, and the RNeasy kit for mouse skin. TCRbeta CDR3 regions were amplified by immunoSEQ multiplex PCR using 35 Vbeta forward and 13 Jbeta reverse primers. Results and caveats for the whole study, not just this receptor: Lesional scalp, especially in alopecia totalis/universalis, showed higher clonality and more expanded CD8+ clones than normal scalp, suggesting antigenic drive. Resident alphabeta T cells in normal human skin are also sequenced, complicating scalp TCR repertoire analysis, unlike mouse skin dominated by gammadelta T cells. TCR sequences shared between patients were less clear than in mice, possibly partly because of HLA diversity in the patient population.

Sample time point, as interpreted from the label and publication: baseline before oral tofacitinib. Lesional scalp punch biopsies and peripheral blood were collected from alopecia areata patients. PBMCs were separated by density centrifugation and stained for CD3, CD4 and CD8, after which CD4+ and CD8+ T cells were sorted on a FACSAria. The library relied on the immunoSEQ multiplex PCR assay. RNA was extracted from all samples and reverse transcribed into cDNA as template for TCR sequencing. SuperScript III was used for first-strand cDNA synthesis, primed with a 2:1 mix of oligo-dT and random hexamers. A synthetic immune receptor repertoire was used to assess amplification bias, and residual bias was removed computationally. The published analysis was carried out like this. Raw reads were preprocessed to remove errors, and CDR3 was defined according to IMGT conventions as the region from the conserved cysteine to phenylalanine. Clonality was calculated as 1 minus Shannon entropy normalized by log2 of the number of productive unique TCRs. Scalp TCRbeta sequences were cross-referenced with sorted blood CD4 and CD8 repertoires so that the CD4 or CD8 identity of scalp clones could be inferred. TCRdb took this table from immuneACCESS and kept in-frame rearrangements with V and J called. Such tables lack part of the clones; where checked against another copy, unresolved V genes explain under half of the gap, and the rest is unexplained. V and J calls and clone size are copied from that table; D and trimming were computed from the DNA. The sample table holds about 160,000 clones, of which 75% to 90% were seen once. The leading ten clones occupy approximately 16% of the sample.

This clone was counted a few times. Its binding antigen is unknown. The germline gene is not matched at one end of the junction; a read error may be the cause. CDR1 WSHSY and CDR2 SAAADI were looked up in the germline V gene. The CDR3 contains 12 residues, cysteine and phenylalanine counted. Only CDR3 DNA is held: 36 bases, read in frame from base 1. The sequenced sample was CD8+ T cells sorted from blood, obtained at week 0. Rearrangement joined TRBV10-2 to TRBJ1-1, with the identity of the D gene unclear. The clonotype was recovered from a human donor with alopecia areata. CDR3 sequence: CASREYSTEAFF. The nucleotides read TGCGCCAGCAGGGAGTATAGCACTGAAGCTTTCTTT.